A selection of T cell receptor beta chains follows, all from one sample in a study of T cells expressing NK-cell markers. Reanalyzing the 5' RACE reads, TCRdb keeps one entry per CDR3 protein, without DNA. The sample holds hundreds of thousands of distinct CDR3 sequences. The sample comprised blood T cells: a sorted CD56 or NKG2C T cell subset, CD4+ or CD8+ T cells, or bulk PBMC T cells (not recorded which). These receptor sequences come from a woman between 18 and 70 years old in good health. CDR3s include the opening cysteine and the closing phenylalanine or tryptophan. The order of the fields is V gene, J gene, CDR3 protein.

TRBV5-1	TRBJ2-3	CASSSGTSGGKDTQYF
TRBV27	TRBJ2-2	CASSLNWESQVVGGELFF
TRBV11-2	TRBJ2-3	CASREGSTDTQYF
TRBV6-5	TRBJ2-7	CASSYYSGSYNEQYF
TRBV19	TRBJ1-1	CASSPRQGRATEAFF
TRBV14	TRBJ2-2	CASRRSVDTGELFF
TRBV9	TRBJ2-1	CASSVGVAEYNEQFF
TRBV5-1	TRBJ2-5	CASSLGGGQETQYF
TRBV7-8	TRBJ2-6	CASSLTGANVLTF
TRBV25-1	TRBJ2-1	CASSLAGGPRHEQFF
TRBV12-3/TRBV12-4	TRBJ2-5	CASSIGQGIGTQYF
TRBV11-2	TRBJ1-6	CASSLKGGGGGGYNSPLHF
TRBV20-1	TRBJ2-1	CSWRGNNEQFF
TRBV29-1	TRBJ2-1	CSVDVGLAISEQFF
TRBV14	TRBJ2-7	CASSHLFYEQYF
TRBV6-2/TRBV6-3	TRBJ1-6	CASSRRIAPLHF
TRBV18	TRBJ2-1	CASSQGRASDGNEQFF
TRBV7-2	TRBJ1-6	CASSPQGAKNSPLHF
TRBV7-9	TRBJ1-1	CASSLGRWGPNTEAFF
TRBV29-1	TRBJ2-5	CSGGQQQETQYF
TRBV6-5	TRBJ2-3	CASSYSAGDTQYF
TRBV29-1	TRBJ2-1	CSAGDSGRVGLGQFF
TRBV7-9	TRBJ2-7	CASSRPAGTGNEQYF
TRBV20-1	TRBJ2-1	CSARVGQRNEQFF